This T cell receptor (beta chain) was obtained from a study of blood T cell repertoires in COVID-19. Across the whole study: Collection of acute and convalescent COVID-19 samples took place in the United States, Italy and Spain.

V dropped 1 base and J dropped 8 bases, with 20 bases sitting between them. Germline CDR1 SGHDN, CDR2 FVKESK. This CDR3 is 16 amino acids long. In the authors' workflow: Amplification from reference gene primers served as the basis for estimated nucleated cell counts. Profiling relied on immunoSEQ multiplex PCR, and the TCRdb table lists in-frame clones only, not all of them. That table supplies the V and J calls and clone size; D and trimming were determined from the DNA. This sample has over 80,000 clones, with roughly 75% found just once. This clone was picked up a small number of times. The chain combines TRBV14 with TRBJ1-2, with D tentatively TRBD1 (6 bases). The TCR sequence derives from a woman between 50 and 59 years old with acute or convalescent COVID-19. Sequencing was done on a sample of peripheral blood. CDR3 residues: CASSQVMGQGLGGYTF. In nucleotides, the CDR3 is TGTGCCAGCAGCCAAGTAATGGGACAAGGCTTAGGCGGCTACACCTTC.